The rows below give T cell receptor beta chains drawn from one sample of a study of blood T cell repertoires in COVID-19. The repertoire was sequenced with immunoSEQ multiplex PCR; TCRdb's copy has only in-frame clones and lacks some. The sample includes 300,000 to 400,000 clones, 85% to 90% of them seen just once. Source material: peripheral blood. These receptors all come from a woman in her 70s with COVID-19, enrolled during active disease. The conserved cysteine and the conserved F or W are not part of the CDR3 here. Each record gives: V gene, D gene, clone size, CDR3 protein. The D gene is left open where the match is weak. The size field is filled for only some rows; it gives once, few, many or a size class.

TRBV21-1	-	-	ASSKGKGQETQY
TRBV7-2	-	-	ASRQDSSNEKLF
TRBV10-3	-	-	AIRQGPPNSPLH
TRBV28	-	-	ASSLDTRYGYT
TRBV27	-	-	ASRPNPFSGKNTGELF
TRBV6-6	-	-	ASRLLTGGASGYT
TRBV2	TRBD1	-	ASSVSTGRYEQY
TRBV19	TRBD1	-	ASSTGENYGYT
TRBV9	TRBD1	-	ASSVWTGGTYEQY
TRBV6-5	-	-	ASSGTLTDTQY
TRBV6-5	TRBD1	once	ASSYGSGGNSPLH
TRBV10-3	-	-	AAQGSTEAF